This TCR beta chain was recorded in a study of radiotherapy plus CTLA-4 blockade in lung cancer. On the study more broadly: Objective responses were documented in under 20% of patients, with disease control in about 28%.

V lost 6 bases and J lost 3; bases outside the gene matches: 6. Germline assignment: CDR1 SGDLS and CDR2 YYNGEE. CDR3 size: 14 residues. Clones were sequenced by immunoSEQ multiplex PCR, and TCRdb holds only the in-frame ones, with some missing. The sample lists about 18,000 clones; around 88% were seen once. CTLA-4 blockade with ipilimumab, together with focal radiation, was given to patients with chemo-refractory metastatic non-small-cell lung cancer. The sample consisted of peripheral blood, taken from a patient treated with radiotherapy plus ipilimumab. This chain connects TRBV9 to TRBJ2-1; 7 bases match TRBD2. This sequence originates from a human donor with non-small cell lung cancer whose response to radiotherapy plus ipilimumab could not be evaluated. The CDR3 loop is CASTPASGYNEQFF. The CDR3 DNA sequence: TGTGCCAGCACGCCGGCTAGCGGCTACAATGAGCAGTTCTTC.